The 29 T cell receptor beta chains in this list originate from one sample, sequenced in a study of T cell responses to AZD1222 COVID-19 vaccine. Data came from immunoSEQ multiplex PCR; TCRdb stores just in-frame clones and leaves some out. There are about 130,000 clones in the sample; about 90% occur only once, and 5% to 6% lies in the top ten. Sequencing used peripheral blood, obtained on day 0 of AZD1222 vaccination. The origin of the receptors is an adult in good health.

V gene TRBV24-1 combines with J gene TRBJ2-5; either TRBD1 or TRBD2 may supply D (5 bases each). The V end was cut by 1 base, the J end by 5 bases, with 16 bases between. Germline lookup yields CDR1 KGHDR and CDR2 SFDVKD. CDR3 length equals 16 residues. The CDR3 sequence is CATSDFGTATGETQYF. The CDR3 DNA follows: TGTGCCACCAGTGATTTTGGGACCGCGACTGGGGAGACCCAGTACTTC.

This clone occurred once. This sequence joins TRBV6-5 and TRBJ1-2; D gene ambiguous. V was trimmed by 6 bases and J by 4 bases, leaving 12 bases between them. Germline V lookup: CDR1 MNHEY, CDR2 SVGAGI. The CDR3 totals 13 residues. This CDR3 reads CASRQTGSYGYTF. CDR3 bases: TGTGCCAGCAGACAAACCGGGAGCTATGGCTACACCTTC.

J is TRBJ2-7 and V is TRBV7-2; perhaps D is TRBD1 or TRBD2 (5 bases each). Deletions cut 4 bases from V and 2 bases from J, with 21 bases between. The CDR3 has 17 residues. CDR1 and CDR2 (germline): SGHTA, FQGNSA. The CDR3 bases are TGTGCCAGCAGCTCCCTCGGGGCTACACCATCCCCCTACGAGCAGTACTTC. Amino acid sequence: CASSSLGATPSPYEQYF.

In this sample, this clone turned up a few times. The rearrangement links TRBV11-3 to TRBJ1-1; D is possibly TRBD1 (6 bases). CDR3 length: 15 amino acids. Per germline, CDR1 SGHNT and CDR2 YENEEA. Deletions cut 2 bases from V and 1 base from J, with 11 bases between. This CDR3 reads CASSLLGGRNTEAFF. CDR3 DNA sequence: TGTGCCAGCAGCTTACTAGGGGGGAGGAACACTGAAGCTTTCTTT.

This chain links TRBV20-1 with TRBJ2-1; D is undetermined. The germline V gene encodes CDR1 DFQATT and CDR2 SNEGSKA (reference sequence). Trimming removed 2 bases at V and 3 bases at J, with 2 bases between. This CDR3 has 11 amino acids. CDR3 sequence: CSARFYNEQFF. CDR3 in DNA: TGCAGTGCTAGATTCTACAATGAGCAGTTCTTC.

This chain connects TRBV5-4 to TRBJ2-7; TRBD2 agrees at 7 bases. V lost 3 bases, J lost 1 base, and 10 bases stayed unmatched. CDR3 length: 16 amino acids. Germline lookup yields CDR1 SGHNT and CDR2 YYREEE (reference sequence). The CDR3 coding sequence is TGTGCCAGCAGCTCCTACTCTAGCGGTTTATCCTACGAGCAGTACTTC. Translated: CASSSYSSGLSYEQYF.

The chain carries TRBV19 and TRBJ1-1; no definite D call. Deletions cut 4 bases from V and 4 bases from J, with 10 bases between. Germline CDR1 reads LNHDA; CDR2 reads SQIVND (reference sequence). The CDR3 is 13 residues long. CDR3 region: CASSTLASTEAFF. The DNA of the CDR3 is TGTGCCAGTAGTACCTTGGCCTCCACTGAAGCTTTCTTT.

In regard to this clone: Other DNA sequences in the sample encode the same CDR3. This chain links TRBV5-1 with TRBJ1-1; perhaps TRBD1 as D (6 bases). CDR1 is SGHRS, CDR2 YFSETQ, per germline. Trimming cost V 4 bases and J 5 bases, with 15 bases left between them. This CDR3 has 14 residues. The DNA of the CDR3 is TGCGCCAGCAGCGTACAGGGAGATGGGACTGAAGCTTTCTTT. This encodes CASSVQGDGTEAFF.

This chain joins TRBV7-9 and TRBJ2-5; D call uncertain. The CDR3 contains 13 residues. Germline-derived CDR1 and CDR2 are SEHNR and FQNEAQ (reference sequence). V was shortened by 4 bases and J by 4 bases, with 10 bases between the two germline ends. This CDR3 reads CASSSQPGETQYF. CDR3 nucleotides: TGTGCCAGCAGCTCGCAGCCGGGAGAGACCCAGTACTTC.

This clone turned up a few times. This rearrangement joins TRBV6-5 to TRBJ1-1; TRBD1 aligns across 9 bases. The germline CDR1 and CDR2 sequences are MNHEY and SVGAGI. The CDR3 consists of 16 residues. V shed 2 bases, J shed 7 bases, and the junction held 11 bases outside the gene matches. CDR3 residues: CASSYRPGQGLLEAFF. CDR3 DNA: TGTGCCAGCAGTTACCGTCCGGGACAGGGACTGCTTGAAGCTTTCTTT.

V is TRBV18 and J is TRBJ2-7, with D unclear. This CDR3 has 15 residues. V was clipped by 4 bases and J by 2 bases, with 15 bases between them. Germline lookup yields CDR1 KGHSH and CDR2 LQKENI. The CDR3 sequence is CASSRVSVRTYEQYF. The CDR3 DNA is TGTGCCAGCTCACGGGTATCAGTCAGGACCTACGAGCAGTACTTC.

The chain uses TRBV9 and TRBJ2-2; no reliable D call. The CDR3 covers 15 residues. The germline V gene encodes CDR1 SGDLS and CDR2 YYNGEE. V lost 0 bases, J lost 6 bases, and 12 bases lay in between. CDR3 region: CASSVGFQAPGELFF. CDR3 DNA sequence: TGTGCCAGCAGCGTAGGTTTTCAGGCCCCCGGGGAGCTGTTTTTT.

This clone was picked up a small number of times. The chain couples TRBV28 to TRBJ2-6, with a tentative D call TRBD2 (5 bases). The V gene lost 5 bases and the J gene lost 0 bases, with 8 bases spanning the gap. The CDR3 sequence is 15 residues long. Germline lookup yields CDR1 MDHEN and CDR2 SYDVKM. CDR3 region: CASSPSGSGANVLTF. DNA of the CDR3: TGTGCCAGCAGTCCGAGCGGCTCTGGGGCCAACGTCCTGACTTTC.

CDR3 amino acids: CASSYSGSRAGQPQHF. The CDR3 DNA reads TGTGCCAGCAGTTACTCGGGGTCCAGAGCGGGTCAGCCCCAGCATTTT. V is TRBV6-5 and J is TRBJ1-5; D is unclear. In germline, CDR1 is MNHEY, CDR2 SVGAGI. V gave up 0 bases and J gave up 6 bases, with 15 bases separating them. This CDR3 comprises 16 residues.

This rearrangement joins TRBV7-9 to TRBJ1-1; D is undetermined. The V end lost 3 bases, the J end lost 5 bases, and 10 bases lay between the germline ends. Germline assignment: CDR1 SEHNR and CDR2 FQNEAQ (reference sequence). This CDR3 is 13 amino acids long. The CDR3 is CASSFSTKTEAFF. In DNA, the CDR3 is TGTGCCAGCAGCTTTTCGACTAAGACTGAAGCTTTCTTT. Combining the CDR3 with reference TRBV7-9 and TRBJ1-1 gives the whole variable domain DTGVSQNPRHKITKRGQNVTFRCDPISEHNRLYWYRQTLGQGPEFLTYFQNEAQLEKSRLLSDRFSAERPKGSFSTLEIQRTEQGDSAMYLCASSFSTKTEAFFGQGTRLTVV.

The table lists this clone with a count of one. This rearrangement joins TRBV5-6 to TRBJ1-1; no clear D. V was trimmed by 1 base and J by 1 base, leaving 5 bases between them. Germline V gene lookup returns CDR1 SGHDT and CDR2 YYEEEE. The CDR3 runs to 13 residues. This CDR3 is CASSLRSNTEAFF. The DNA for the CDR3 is TGTGCCAGCAGCTTGCGGTCGAACACTGAAGCTTTCTTT. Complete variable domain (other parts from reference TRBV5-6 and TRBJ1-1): DAGVTQSPTHLIKTRGQQVTLRCSPKSGHDTVSWYQQALGQGPQFIFQYYEEEERQRGNFPDRFSGHQFPNYSSELNVNALLLGDSALYLCASSLRSNTEAFFGQGTRLTVV.

CDR3 nucleotides: TGTGCCTGGAGTGGTGGCAGGGGGAACTCACCCCTCCACTTT. Translation: CAWSGGRGNSPLHF. The chain employs TRBV30 and TRBJ1-6, with 7 bases identical to TRBD1. The CDR3 is 14 amino acids. The V gene's germline CDR1 is GTSNPN and CDR2 SVGIG (reference sequence). With 1 base clipped from V and 10 bases from J, the junction kept 7 bases outside the gene matches.

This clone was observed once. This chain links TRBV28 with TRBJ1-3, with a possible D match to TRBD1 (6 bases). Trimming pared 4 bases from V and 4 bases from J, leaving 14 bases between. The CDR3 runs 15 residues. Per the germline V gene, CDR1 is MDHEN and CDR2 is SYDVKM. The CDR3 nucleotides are TGTGCCAGCAGTTCTGGACAGCTAACAGGAAACACCATATATTTT. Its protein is CASSSGQLTGNTIYF.

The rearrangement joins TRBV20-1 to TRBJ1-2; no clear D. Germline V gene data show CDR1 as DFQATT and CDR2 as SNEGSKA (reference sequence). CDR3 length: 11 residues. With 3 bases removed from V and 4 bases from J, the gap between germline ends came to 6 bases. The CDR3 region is CSARSGYGYTF. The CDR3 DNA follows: TGCAGTGCTAGGTCCGGCTATGGCTACACCTTC.

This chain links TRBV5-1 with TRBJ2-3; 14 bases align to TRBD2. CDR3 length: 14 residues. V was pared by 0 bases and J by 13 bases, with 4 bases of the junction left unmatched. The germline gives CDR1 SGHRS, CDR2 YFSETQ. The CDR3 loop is CASSLGLAGGGEYF. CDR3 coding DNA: TGCGCCAGCAGCTTGGGACTAGCGGGAGGGGGAGAGTATTTT. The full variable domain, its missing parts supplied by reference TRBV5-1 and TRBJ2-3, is KAGVTQTPRYLIKTRGQQVTLSCSPISGHRSVSWYQQTPGQGLQFLFEYFSETQRNKGNFPGRFSGRQFSNSRSEMNVSTLELGDSALYLCASSLGLAGGGEYFGPGTRLTVL.

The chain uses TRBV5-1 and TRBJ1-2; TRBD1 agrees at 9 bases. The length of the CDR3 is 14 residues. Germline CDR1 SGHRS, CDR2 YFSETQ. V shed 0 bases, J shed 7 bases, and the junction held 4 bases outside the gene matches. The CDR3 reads CASSLVGQGSGYTF. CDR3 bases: TGCGCCAGCAGCTTGGTGGGACAGGGCTCTGGCTACACCTTC.

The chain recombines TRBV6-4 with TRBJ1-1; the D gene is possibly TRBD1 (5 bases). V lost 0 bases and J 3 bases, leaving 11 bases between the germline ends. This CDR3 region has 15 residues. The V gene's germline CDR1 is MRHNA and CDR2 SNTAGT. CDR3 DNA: TGTGCCAGCAGTGACTCGGGGGAGGGCGACACTGAAGCTTTCTTT. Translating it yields CASSDSGEGDTEAFF.

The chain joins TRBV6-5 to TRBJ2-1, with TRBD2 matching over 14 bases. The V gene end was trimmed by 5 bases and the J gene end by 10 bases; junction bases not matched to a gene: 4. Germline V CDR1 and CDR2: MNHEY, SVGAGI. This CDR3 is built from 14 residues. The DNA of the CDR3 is TGTGCCAGCAGTAGCGGACTAGCGGGAGGCGAGCAGTTCTTC. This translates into CASSSGLAGGEQFF.

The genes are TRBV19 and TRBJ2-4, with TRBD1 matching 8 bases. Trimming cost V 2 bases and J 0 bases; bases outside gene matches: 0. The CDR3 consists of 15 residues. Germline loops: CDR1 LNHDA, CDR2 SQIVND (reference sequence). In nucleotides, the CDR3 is TGTGCCAGTAGTATAACAGGGGGAGCCAAAAACATTCAGTACTTC. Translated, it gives CASSITGGAKNIQYF.

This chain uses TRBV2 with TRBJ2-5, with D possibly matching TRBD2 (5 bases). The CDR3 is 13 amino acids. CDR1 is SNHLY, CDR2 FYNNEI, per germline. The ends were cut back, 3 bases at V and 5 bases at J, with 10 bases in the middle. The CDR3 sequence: CASSDGRGETQYF. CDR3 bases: TGTGCCAGCAGTGATGGTAGAGGGGAGACCCAGTACTTC.

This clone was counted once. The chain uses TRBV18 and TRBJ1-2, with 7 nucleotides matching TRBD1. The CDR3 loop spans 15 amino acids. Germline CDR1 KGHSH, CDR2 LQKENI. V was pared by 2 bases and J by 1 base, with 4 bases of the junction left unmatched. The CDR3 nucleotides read TGTGCCAGCTCACCAAGGGACAGAGATAACTATGGCTACACCTTC. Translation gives CASSPRDRDNYGYTF.

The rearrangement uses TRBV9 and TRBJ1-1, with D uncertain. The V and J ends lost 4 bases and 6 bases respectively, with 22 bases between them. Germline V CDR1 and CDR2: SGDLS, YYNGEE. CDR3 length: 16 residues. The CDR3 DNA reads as TGTGCCAGCAGCCTCGGACTCTCCGTGACGACGCCTGAAGCTTTCTTT. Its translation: CASSLGLSVTTPEAFF. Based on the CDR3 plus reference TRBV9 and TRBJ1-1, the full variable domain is DSGVTQTPKHLITATGQRVTLRCSPRSGDLSVYWYQQSLDQGLQFLIQYYNGEERAKGNILERFSAQQFPDLHSELNLSSLELGDSALYFCASSLGLSVTTPEAFFGQGTRLTVV.

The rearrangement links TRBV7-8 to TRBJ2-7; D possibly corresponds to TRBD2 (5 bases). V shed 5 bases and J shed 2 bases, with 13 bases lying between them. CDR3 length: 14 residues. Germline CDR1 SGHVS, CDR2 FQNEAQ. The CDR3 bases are TGTGCCAGCAGCCCCGGCCGGGATACCTACGAGCAGTACTTC. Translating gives CASSPGRDTYEQYF. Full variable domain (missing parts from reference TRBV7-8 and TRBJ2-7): GAGVSQSPRYKVAKRGQDVALRCDPISGHVSLFWYQQALGQGPEFLTYFQNEAQLDKSGLPSDRFFAERPEGSVSTLKIQRTQQEDSAVYLCASSPGRDTYEQYFGPGTRLTVT.

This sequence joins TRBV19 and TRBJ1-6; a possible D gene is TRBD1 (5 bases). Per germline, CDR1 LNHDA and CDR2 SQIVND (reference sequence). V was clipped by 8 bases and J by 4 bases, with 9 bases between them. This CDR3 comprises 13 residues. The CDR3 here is CASRTSYNSPLHF. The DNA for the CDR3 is TGTGCCAGTCGGACATCTTATAATTCACCCCTCCACTTT.